One T cell receptor beta chain is described in this entry. Germline assignment: CDR1 DFQATT and CDR2 SNEGSKA (reference sequence). The CDR3 has 15 residues. UMI-labeled 5' RACE yielded the TRB cDNA libraries. No DNA is given; TCRdb re-called the 5' RACE reads and lists each CDR3 protein once. The sample table sets out 100,000 to 150,000 distinct CDR3 sequences. The entry originates in a study of CXCR3-negative and CXCR3-positive naive CD8 T cells. The wider study: TRB reads totalled about 135 million, about 1.5 +/- 0.3 million per library.

Among CD8+ T cells, naive ones were CD45RO-CCR7+CD27+CD95-. This chain uses TRBV20-1 with TRBJ2-1; TCRdb picks TRBD2, but there is no DNA to check that call. What was sequenced was naive CXCR3- CD8+ T cells from blood. The subset: CD45RO-CCR7+CD27+CD95- naive CD8+ T cells lacking CXCR3 (TNR3-). The origin of this receptor is a human donor in good health. Some clones in this sample may be carry-over from other donors' samples. The CDR3 reads CSARVGLAANNEQFF.